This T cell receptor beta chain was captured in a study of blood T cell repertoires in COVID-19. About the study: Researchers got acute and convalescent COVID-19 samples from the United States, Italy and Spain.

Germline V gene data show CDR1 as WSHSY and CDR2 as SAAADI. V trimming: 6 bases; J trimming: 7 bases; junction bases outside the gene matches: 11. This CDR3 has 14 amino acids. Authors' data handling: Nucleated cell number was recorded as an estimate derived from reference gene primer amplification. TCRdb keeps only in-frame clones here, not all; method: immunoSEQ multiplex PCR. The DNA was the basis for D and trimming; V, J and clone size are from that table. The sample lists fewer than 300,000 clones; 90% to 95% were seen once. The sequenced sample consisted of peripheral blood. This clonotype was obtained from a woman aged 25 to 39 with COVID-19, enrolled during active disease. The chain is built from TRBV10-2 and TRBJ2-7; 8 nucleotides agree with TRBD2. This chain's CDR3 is CASSPGTRVGEQYF. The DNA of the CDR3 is TGCGCCAGCAGCCCCGGGACTAGGGTGGGGGAGCAGTACTTC.